A single sample is the source of the 8 T cell receptor beta chains below, sequenced in a study of blood T cell repertoires in COVID-19. Clones were sequenced by immunoSEQ multiplex PCR, and TCRdb holds only the in-frame ones, with some missing. The sample has around 230,000 clones, around 88% seen once. The material sequenced was PBMCs or T cells enriched from blood (not recorded which). These receptors came from a woman in her thirties or forties with acute COVID-19.

The chain combines TRBV5-5 with TRBJ1-3, with D tentatively TRBD1 (5 bases). Germline loops: CDR1 SGHKS, CDR2 YYEKEE (reference sequence). The CDR3 consists of 15 residues. The germline V and J ends were trimmed by 2 bases and 0 bases, with 9 bases remaining between them. The CDR3 region is CASSLGEGSGNTIYF. The CDR3 nucleotides are TGTGCCAGCAGCTTAGGGGAAGGCTCTGGAAACACCATATATTTT. Variable domain in full (rest from reference TRBV5-5 and TRBJ1-3): DAGVTQSPTHLIKTRGQQVTLRCSPISGHKSVSWYQQVLGQGPQFIFQYYEKEERGRGNFPDRFSARQFPNYSSELNVNALLLGDSALYLCASSLGEGSGNTIYFGEGSWLTVV.

CDR3 loop: CATTLVTGLETDTQYF. CDR3 coding DNA: TGCGCCACCACTCTTGTTACGGGACTAGAAACAGATACGCAGTATTTT. The rearrangement joins TRBV10-2 to TRBJ2-3; 8 positions match TRBD2. CDR1 is WSHSY and CDR2 is SAAADI in the germline V gene. V dropped 10 bases and J dropped 3; count of bases not matched to a gene: 15. CDR3 length equals 16 residues.

This clone was counted only a few times. The chain recombines TRBV19 with TRBJ1-5; D is possibly TRBD1 (5 bases). The CDR3 is 17 amino acids. Germline V gives CDR1 LNHDA, CDR2 SQIVND (reference sequence). Trimming removed 5 bases at V and 0 bases at J, with 17 bases between. CDR3 bases: TGTGCCAGTAGTCCTCGGGGAGGGGAATATAGCAATCAGCCCCAGCATTTT. Its protein product is CASSPRGGEYSNQPQHF.

The CDR3 coding sequence is TGCGCCAGCAGTCCGGGGGTAGAAGAGACCCAGTACTTC. Amino acid sequence: CASSPGVEETQYF. The chain combines TRBV5-1 with TRBJ2-5; D is perhaps TRBD2 (6 bases). The CDR3 spans 13 residues. Germline loops: CDR1 SGHRS, CDR2 YFSETQ. V lost 5 bases and J lost 3, with 11 bases in between.

V gene TRBV5-1 combines with J gene TRBJ2-5; the match to TRBD2 covers 8 bases. V was pared by 3 bases and J by 1 base, with 8 bases of the junction left unmatched. The germline V gene encodes CDR1 SGHRS and CDR2 YFSETQ. This CDR3 has 16 residues. CDR3 sequence: CASSWGAGVIQETQYF. CDR3 coding DNA: TGCGCCAGCAGCTGGGGAGCGGGAGTAATCCAAGAGACCCAGTACTTC.

The CDR3 loop is CASSGTDLNPNTEAFF. In DNA form, the CDR3 reads TGTGCCAGTAGCGGGACAGACCTCAACCCCAACACTGAAGCTTTCTTT. The chain is built from TRBV19 and TRBJ1-1; 7 bases agree with TRBD1. V was pared by 6 bases and J by 2 bases, with 12 bases of the junction left unmatched. Germline-derived CDR1 and CDR2 are LNHDA and SQIVND (reference sequence). The CDR3 is 16 residues long.

The chain joins TRBV12-3 or TRBV12-4 to TRBJ2-5; perhaps TRBD1 as D (6 bases). V was shortened by 1 base and J by 4 bases, with 7 bases between the two germline ends. The CDR3 runs 13 residues. The chain's CDR3 is CASSLGRGETQYF. The CDR3 region has the DNA TGTGCCAGCAGTTTAGGCAGGGGAGAGACCCAGTACTTC.

The sample holds one count of this clone. The chain combines TRBV12-3 or TRBV12-4 with TRBJ1-5; D unclear. V gave up 7 bases and J gave up 0 bases, with 7 bases separating them. The CDR3 runs to 13 residues. In nucleotides, the CDR3 is TGTGCCAGCAAGAGGAATAGCAATCAGCCCCAGCATTTT. This translates into CASKRNSNQPQHF.